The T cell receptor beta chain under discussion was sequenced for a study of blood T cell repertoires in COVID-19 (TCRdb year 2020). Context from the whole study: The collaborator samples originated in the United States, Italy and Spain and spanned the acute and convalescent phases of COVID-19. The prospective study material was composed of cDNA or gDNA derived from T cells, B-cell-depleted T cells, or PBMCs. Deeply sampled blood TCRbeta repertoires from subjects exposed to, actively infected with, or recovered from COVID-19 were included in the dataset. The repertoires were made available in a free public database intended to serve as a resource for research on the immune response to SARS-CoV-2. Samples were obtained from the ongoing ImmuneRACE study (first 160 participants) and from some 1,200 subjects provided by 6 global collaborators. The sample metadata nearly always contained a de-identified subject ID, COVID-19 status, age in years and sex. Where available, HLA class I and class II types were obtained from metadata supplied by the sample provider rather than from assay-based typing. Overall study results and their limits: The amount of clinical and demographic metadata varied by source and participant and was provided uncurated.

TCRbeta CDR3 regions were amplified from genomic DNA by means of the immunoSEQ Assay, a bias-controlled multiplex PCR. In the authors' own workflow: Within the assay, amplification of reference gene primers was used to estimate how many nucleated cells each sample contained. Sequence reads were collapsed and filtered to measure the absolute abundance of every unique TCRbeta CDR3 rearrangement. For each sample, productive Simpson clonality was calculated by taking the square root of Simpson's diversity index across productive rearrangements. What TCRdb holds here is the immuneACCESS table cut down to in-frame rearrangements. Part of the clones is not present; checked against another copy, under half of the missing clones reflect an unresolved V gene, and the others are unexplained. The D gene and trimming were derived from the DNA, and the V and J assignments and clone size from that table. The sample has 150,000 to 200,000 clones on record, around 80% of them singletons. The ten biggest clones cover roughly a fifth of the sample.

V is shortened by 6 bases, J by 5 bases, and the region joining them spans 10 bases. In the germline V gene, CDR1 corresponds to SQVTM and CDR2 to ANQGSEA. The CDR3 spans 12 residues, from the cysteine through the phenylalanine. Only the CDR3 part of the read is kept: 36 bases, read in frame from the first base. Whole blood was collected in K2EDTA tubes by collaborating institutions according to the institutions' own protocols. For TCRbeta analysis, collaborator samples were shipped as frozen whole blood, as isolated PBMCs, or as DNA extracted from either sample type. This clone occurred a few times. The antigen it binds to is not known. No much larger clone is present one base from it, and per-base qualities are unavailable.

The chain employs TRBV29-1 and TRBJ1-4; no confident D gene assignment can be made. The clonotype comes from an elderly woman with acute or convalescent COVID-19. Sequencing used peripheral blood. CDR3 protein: CSVGGGNEKLFF. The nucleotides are TGCAGCGTGGGAGGCGGGAATGAAAAACTGTTTTTT. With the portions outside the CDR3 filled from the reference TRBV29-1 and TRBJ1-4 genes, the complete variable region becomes SAVISQKPSRDICQRGTSLTIQCQVDSQVTMMFWYRQQPGQSLTLIATANQGSEATYESGFVIDKFPISRPNLTFSTLTVSNMSPEDSSIYLCSVGGGNEKLFFGSGTQLSVL.